Below are 25 T cell receptor beta chains sequenced from a single sample in a study of chemoradiotherapy in HPV16-positive cancers. Profiling relied on immunoSEQ multiplex PCR, and the TCRdb table lists in-frame clones only, not all of them. The sample carries 4,500 or so clones, 72% recorded once. The sequencing here drew on tumor tissue, taken from a patient who underwent chemoradiotherapy. The receptors were gathered from a human donor with HPV-associated anogenital cancer.

J is TRBJ1-2 and V is TRBV30; D call uncertain. Germline V gene sequence: CDR1 GTSNPN, CDR2 SVGIG (reference sequence). Between the trimmed V and J ends, which lost 0 bases and 4 bases, there was a span of 12 bases. The CDR3 consists of 14 residues. DNA of the CDR3: TGTGCCTGGAGTGTTCAGTTGGGTACCTATGGCTACACCTTC. Its protein product is CAWSVQLGTYGYTF.

The chain has TRBV19 and TRBJ2-1; D is possibly TRBD1 (7 bases). This CDR3 contains 13 residues. The V gene's germline CDR1 is LNHDA and CDR2 SQIVND (reference sequence). The V gene lost 4 bases and the J gene lost 14 bases, with 18 bases spanning the gap. CDR3 in DNA: TGTGCCAGTAGTAAGGGACCCGGAGGGGGCGAGTTCTTC. This gives the protein CASSKGPGGGEFF.

In DNA, the CDR3 is TGCGCCAGCAGCCCGGGACAGTCGAACACTGAAGCTTTCTTT. It encodes CASSPGQSNTEAFF. The gene calls are TRBV5-1 and TRBJ1-1; 7 bases are shared with TRBD1. Germline trimming cut 4 bases from V and 1 base from J; bases unmatched to any gene: 4. The germline CDR1 and CDR2 sequences are SGHRS and YFSETQ. The CDR3 covers 14 residues. The variable domain in full, completed from reference TRBV5-1 and TRBJ1-1, reads KAGVTQTPRYLIKTRGQQVTLSCSPISGHRSVSWYQQTPGQGLQFLFEYFSETQRNKGNFPGRFSGRQFSNSRSEMNVSTLELGDSALYLCASSPGQSNTEAFFGQGTRLTVV.

The count of this clone is one. This chain connects TRBV5-4 to TRBJ2-7; 7 nucleotides align to TRBD1. CDR3 size: 15 residues. Germline CDR1 and CDR2: SGHNT and YYREEE (reference sequence). V was clipped by 3 bases and J by 0 bases; unmatched bases: 6. The CDR3 region is CASSSGQRHSYEQYF. The CDR3 bases are TGTGCCAGCAGCTCGGGACAGCGCCACTCCTACGAGCAGTACTTC.

The rearrangement joins TRBV7-2 to TRBJ2-1; 13 bases align to TRBD2. This CDR3 spans 15 amino acids. After removal of 5 bases from V and 5 bases from J, the junction contained 3 bases not matched to a gene. CDR1 SGHTA and CDR2 FQGNSA come from the germline V gene. In nucleotides, the CDR3 is TGTGCCAGCAGCGCGACTAGCGGGAGGCACAATGAGCAGTTCTTC. Translating gives CASSATSGRHNEQFF.

This clone has only one observation. The chain links TRBV5-4 to TRBJ2-2; D is unclear. From germline, CDR1 is SGHNT and CDR2 YYREEE (reference sequence). Trimming took 6 bases from V and 4 from J, leaving 13 bases between them. CDR3 size: 14 residues. The CDR3 here is CASNPAQSTGELFF. The CDR3 DNA sequence: TGTGCCAGCAACCCAGCCCAGTCCACCGGGGAGCTGTTTTTT.

This CDR3 is CASSPRQGMNTEAFF. Written as DNA, the CDR3 is TGCGCCAGCAGCCCTAGACAGGGGATGAACACTGAAGCTTTCTTT. The chain links TRBV4-3 to TRBJ1-1; the match to TRBD1 covers 8 bases. J gave up 0 bases and V 4 bases, and 4 bases lay outside the gene matches. CDR1 is LGHNA and CDR2 is YSLEER in the germline V gene. CDR3 length: 15 residues.

The chain links TRBV7-2 to TRBJ2-7, with D uncertain. The CDR3 spans 13 residues. Deletions cut 3 bases from V and 6 bases from J, with 12 bases between. Germline CDR1 and CDR2: SGHTA and FQGNSA. CDR3 protein: CASSLQRSGEQYF. The CDR3 DNA reads TGTGCCAGCAGCTTGCAGAGGTCCGGCGAGCAGTACTTC.

The J gene is TRBJ2-5, the V gene TRBV5-1, with D perhaps given as TRBD1 or TRBD2 (6 bases each). The end of the DNA is better explained by TRBJ2-7, so the J call may be wrong. The CDR3 runs 14 residues. Germline values: CDR1 SGHRS, CDR2 YFSETQ. In DNA, the CDR3 is TGCGCCAGCAGCTTGCTGGGGGGCCCCTACGAGCAGTACTTC. Translated, it gives CASSLLGGPYEQYF.

The chain is built from TRBV6-6 and TRBJ1-2; possible D gene TRBD1, 5 bases. CDR3 length equals 14 residues. CDR1 and CDR2 (germline): MNHNY, SVGAGI (reference sequence). V was clipped by 0 bases and J by 7 bases, with 12 bases between them. The CDR3 sequence: CASSYSGDPAGYTF. DNA of the CDR3: TGTGCCAGCAGTTACTCAGGGGATCCGGCTGGCTACACCTTC.

The chain is built from TRBV5-1 and TRBJ2-3; D possibly corresponds to TRBD2 (7 bases). Germline values: CDR1 SGHRS, CDR2 YFSETQ. The CDR3 is 16 amino acids. V shed 3 bases and J shed 3 bases, with 17 bases lying between them. CDR3 amino acids: CASSSTGGQGTDTQYF. DNA for the CDR3: TGCGCCAGCAGCTCAACCGGGGGGCAGGGGACAGATACGCAGTATTTT.

The chain employs TRBV7-9 and TRBJ2-7; 8 nucleotides line up with TRBD1. Looked up from germline, CDR1 is SEHNR and CDR2 is FQNEAQ (reference sequence). The CDR3 contains 12 residues. V trimming: 5 bases; J trimming: 6 bases; junction bases outside the gene matches: 3. The CDR3 region has the DNA TGTGCCAGCAGCCGCACAGGGGGCGAGCAGTACTTC. This gives the protein CASSRTGGEQYF.

This clone was seen more than once but under ten times. This chain connects TRBV15 to TRBJ1-1; D is ambiguous. CDR1 is LNHNV and CDR2 is YYDKDF in the germline V gene (reference sequence). The germline V and J ends were trimmed by 3 bases and 3 bases, with 5 bases remaining between them. The CDR3 is 12 residues long. The CDR3 loop is CATSSLHTEAFF. The CDR3 DNA follows: TGTGCCACCAGCAGTCTTCACACTGAAGCTTTCTTT. The full variable domain, in which reference TRBV15 and TRBJ1-1 provide the parts outside the CDR3, is DAMVIQNPRYQVTQFGKPVTLSCSQTLNHNVMYWYQQKSSQAPKLLFHYYDKDFNNEADTPDNFQSRRPNTSFCFLDIRSPGLGDTAMYLCATSSLHTEAFFGQGTRLTVV.

This chain uses TRBV7-6 with TRBJ2-2; D is undetermined. Between the trimmed V and J ends, which lost 3 bases and 6 bases, there was a span of 8 bases. The germline V gene encodes CDR1 SGHVS and CDR2 FNYEAQ. CDR3 length equals 13 residues. The CDR3 region is CASSFHRSGELFF. DNA of the CDR3: TGTGCCAGCAGCTTCCACAGATCCGGGGAGCTGTTTTTT.

This clone was picked up one time. The chain is built from TRBV27 and TRBJ2-5; 8 nucleotides line up with TRBD1. V trimming: 2 bases; J trimming: 1 base; junction bases outside the gene matches: 3. CDR3 length equals 15 residues. The germline V gene has CDR1 MNHEY and CDR2 SMNVEV (reference sequence). In nucleotides, the CDR3 is TGTGCCAGCAGTTTAGGACAGGGTTCCCAAGAGACCCAGTACTTC. Translated, it gives CASSLGQGSQETQYF.

This clone was recorded a few times. CDR3 residues: CASSFALYYEQYF. The CDR3 nucleotides read TGTGCCAGCAGTTTTGCTCTTTACTACGAGCAGTACTTC. The J gene is TRBJ2-7, the V gene TRBV27; D gene ambiguous. This CDR3 is built from 13 residues. The V end was cut by 3 bases, the J end by 3 bases, with 9 bases between. Germline values: CDR1 MNHEY, CDR2 SMNVEV (reference sequence).

Sample share makes this clone large (0.1 to 1%). This chain uses TRBV27 with TRBJ2-7; 7 bases line up with TRBD1. The junction had 5 bases not matched to a gene; V was cut back by 5 bases and J by 4 bases. The CDR3 has 13 residues. Per the germline V gene, CDR1 is MNHEY and CDR2 is SMNVEV (reference sequence). This CDR3 reads CASSAIQGYEQYF. CDR3 in DNA: TGTGCCAGCAGTGCTATACAGGGGTACGAGCAGTACTTC.

The gene calls are TRBV23-1 and TRBJ2-1; D possibly corresponds to TRBD2 (5 bases). TRBV23-1 is an open reading frame, and its role is uncertain. V lost 8 bases to trimming and J lost 0 bases, with 14 bases between them. The CDR3 totals 15 residues. The CDR3 sequence is CASLLFDYSYNEQFF. The CDR3 DNA is TGCGCCAGCCTACTTTTTGACTACTCCTACAATGAGCAGTTCTTC.

V and J are TRBV18 and TRBJ2-5, with 13 bases fitting TRBD2. The CDR3 is made up of 16 amino acids. From germline, CDR1 is KGHSH and CDR2 LQKENI. Unmatched junction bases numbered 10, after V lost 1 base and J lost 11 bases. CDR3 in DNA: TGTGCCAGCTCACCACAGGGGACTAGCGGGGACGCCCAGCAGTACTTC. This codes for CASSPQGTSGDAQQYF.

A few counts support this clone. The rearrangement joins TRBV2 to TRBJ2-7; 9 bases are shared with TRBD1. V shed 8 bases, J shed 7 bases, and the junction held 12 bases outside the gene matches. Germline lookup yields CDR1 SNHLY and CDR2 FYNNEI. This CDR3 contains 14 residues. The CDR3 DNA reads as TGTGCCAGCGACACCTCACAGGGGGCGGAAGAGCAGTACTTC. Translation gives CASDTSQGAEEQYF.

The chain has TRBV11-2 and TRBJ1-4; possible D gene TRBD1, 6 bases. The CDR3 extends over 14 amino acids. Germline V lookup: CDR1 SGHAT, CDR2 FQNNGV. Trimming stripped 5 bases from V and 4 bases from J, with 11 bases between. In DNA, the CDR3 is TGTGCCAGCAGCCAATGGGGGCTTAATGAAAAACTGTTTTTT. Amino acids: CASSQWGLNEKLFF.

The chain couples TRBV4-1 to TRBJ1-3; no clear D. The CDR3 has 12 amino acids. Germline loops: CDR1 MGHRA, CDR2 YSYEKL. V dropped 4 bases and J dropped 2 bases, with 3 bases sitting between them. CDR3 bases: TGCGCCAGCAGCCCCACTGGAAACACCATATATTTT. Translation gives CASSPTGNTIYF.

This clone was seen a few times. The sample has other DNA sequences that encode this CDR3 too. V gene TRBV28 combines with J gene TRBJ1-2; a weak D match, TRBD1 (5 bases). Germline CDR1 reads MDHEN; CDR2 reads SYDVKM. Deletions cut 2 bases from V and 2 bases from J, with 9 bases between. The length of the CDR3 is 14 residues. The CDR3 coding sequence is TGTGCCAGCAGTTTAATCGCAGGGAACTATGGCTACACCTTC. Protein product: CASSLIAGNYGYTF.

The chain joins TRBV10-3 to TRBJ2-1; the D is unclear. The V and J ends lost 0 bases and 9 bases respectively, with 15 bases between them. The germline CDR1 and CDR2 sequences are ENHRY and SYGVKD. CDR3 size: 15 residues. CDR3 sequence (DNA): TGTGCCATCAGTGAGTCCTTTCTAGGTCGGATTGAGCAGTTCTTC. Translated: CAISESFLGRIEQFF.

By sample share, this clone is large. The chain joins TRBV29-1 to TRBJ1-2; D is perhaps TRBD1 (6 bases). V lost 7 bases and J lost 7, with 13 bases in between. The CDR3 spans 11 residues. Per germline, CDR1 SQVTM and CDR2 ANQGSEA. CDR3 sequence reads: CSANGQFGYTF. The CDR3 DNA follows: TGCAGCGCCAACGGACAGTTTGGCTACACCTTC.